Listed below are T cell receptor beta chains from one sample, sequenced in a study of shared clonotypes between healthy human individuals. Libraries were prepared by immunoSEQ multiplex PCR; TCRdb keeps only in-frame clonotypes and omits some of them. The sample shows 900,000 to 1,200,000 clones, approximately 80% of them seen only once. Sequencing was performed on memory CD4+ T cells from PBMCs. The receptors originated from a man aged 18 to 35 in good health. Some clones in this sample may be carry-over from other donors' samples. CDR3s include the opening cysteine and the closing phenylalanine or tryptophan. The D gene is left open where the match is weak. Some rows mark clone size as missing; the rest say once, few, many or name a class of expanded clone.

>.|.|TRBV5-5|TRBJ2-3
CASRAGSTDTQYF
TGTGCCAGCAGAGCAGGAAGCACAGATACGCAGTATTTT
>once|.|TRBV28|TRBJ2-1
CASSLVGMVNNEQFF
TGTGCCAGCAGTTTGGTGGGGATGGTAAACAATGAGCAGTTCTTC
>.|TRBD2|TRBV27|TRBJ2-1
CASRRAGGPYNEQFF
TGTGCCAGCAGAAGGGCGGGAGGCCCCTACAATGAGCAGTTCTTC
>.|.|TRBV4-2|TRBJ1-5
CASSQVGGSNQPQHF
TGTGCCAGCAGCCAAGTGGGAGGGAGCAATCAGCCCCAGCATTTT
>.|.|TRBV5-1|TRBJ2-5
CASSVGDISETQYF
TGCGCCAGCAGCGTCGGCGACATATCAGAGACCCAGTACTTC
>.|TRBD1|TRBV6-5|TRBJ1-2
CASSTRTGTKYGYTF
TGTGCCAGCAGTACTAGGACAGGCACAAAATATGGCTACACCTTC
>.|TRBD1|TRBV5-1|TRBJ2-6
CASSPQGSGANVLTF
TGCGCCAGCAGCCCACAGGGGTCTGGGGCCAACGTCCTGACTTTC
>.|.|TRBV6-6|TRBJ1-5
CAAQGRDQPQHF
TGTGCCGCCCAGGGTCGGGACCAGCCCCAGCATTTT
>.|TRBD1|TRBV9|TRBJ1-2
CASSRGTGRDGYTF
TGTGCCAGCAGTAGAGGGACAGGTCGAGATGGCTACACCTTC
>.|.|TRBV7-9|TRBJ1-1
CASSLAQGPEAFF
TGTGCCAGCAGCTTAGCGCAGGGGCCTGAAGCTTTCTTT
>once|.|TRBV7-9|TRBJ1-2
CASSFLDWYGYTF
TGTGCCAGCAGCTTTTTGGACTGGTATGGCTACACCTTC
>.|.|TRBV2|TRBJ2-2
CASNGEDTGELFF
TGTGCCAGCAACGGGGAAGACACCGGGGAGCTGTTTTTT
>.|.|TRBV5-1|TRBJ2-1
CASSLVGGGTEQFF
TGCGCCAGCAGCTTGGTAGGGGGAGGCACTGAGCAGTTCTTC
>.|.|TRBV5-1|TRBJ2-1
CASRGTYYNEQFF
TGCGCCAGCCGCGGGACTTACTACAATGAGCAGTTCTTC
>.|TRBD2|TRBV5-4|TRBJ2-3
CASSRSPAGGMGTDTQYF
TGTGCCAGCAGCCGGAGCCCTGCGGGAGGGATGGGCACAGATACGCAGTATTTT
>.|TRBD2|TRBV5-1|TRBJ2-2
CASSPLAGGVAGELFF
TGCGCCAGCAGCCCACTAGCGGGAGGGGTAGCCGGGGAGCTGTTTTTT
>.|TRBD1|TRBV28|TRBJ2-7
CASSSPGQGYEQYF
TGTGCCAGCAGTTCGCCGGGACAGGGTTACGAGCAGTACTTC
>.|TRBD2|TRBV7-2|TRBJ2-7
CASSLGKGGRGFSYEQYF
TGTGCCAGCAGCTTAGGAAAGGGCGGGAGAGGGTTCTCCTACGAGCAGTACTTC
>.|.|TRBV27|TRBJ1-1
CASSGYYRDKFMNTEAFF
TGTGCCAGCAGTGGATACTACCGGGACAAATTTATGAACACTGAAGCTTTCTTT
>.|TRBD1|TRBV2|TRBJ2-2
CASRGMDRVHGELFF
TGTGCCAGCAGAGGGATGGACAGGGTGCACGGGGAGCTGTTTTTT
>.|.|TRBV2|TRBJ1-5
CASSFSGNSNQPQHF
TGTGCCAGCAGTTTCTCGGGGAATAGCAATCAGCCCCAGCATTTT